What follows is one T cell receptor (beta chain) and its context. Its antigen is currently unknown. These data come from a study of T cell responses to AZD1222 COVID-19 vaccine. Study information: Doses given second, at about 4 or about 12 weeks, were pooled. General study points: The donor cohort was predominantly white British with a female majority, and clonal diversity may have been underestimated. Repertoire sampling occurred only after the peak T cell response. Just 5 to 7 people given AZD1222 tested seropositive at baseline.

V lost 6 bases, J lost 11 bases, and 19 bases lay in between. CDR3 length equals 13 residues. TCRdb keeps only in-frame clones here, not all; method: immunoSEQ multiplex PCR. The table includes some 170,000 clones, roughly nine tenths detected once. The chain combines TRBV12-3 or TRBV12-4 with TRBJ1-1; D might be TRBD1 (5 bases). The sequence was obtained from an adult in good health. The sample here was peripheral blood, taken on day 0 of AZD1222 vaccination. The CDR3 coding sequence is TGTGCCAGCAGCCTAGAGAGGAGGGCAGGGGCTTTCTTT. Translating it yields CASSLERRAGAFF.